Shown below are 27 T cell receptor beta chains from a single sample sequenced in a study of blood T cells in healthy people across ages. PCR was performed a second time for roughly 7 to 11 cycles using a sample-barcoded 5' primer and a J-beta primer mix. TCRdb independently ran MiXCR on the 5' RACE reads; one entry per CDR3 protein. The sample lists about 620,000 distinct CDR3 sequences; approximately 21% were seen once. Sequencing used blood. Receptors were obtained from an older man in good health.

This clonotype was counted between two and nine times. V is TRBV15 and J is TRBJ2-1, with 10 nucleotides matching TRBD2. The CDR3 sequence is 16 residues long. J was trimmed by 7 bases and V by 0 bases; bases with no gene match: 6. CDR1 is LNHNV and CDR2 is YYDKDF in the germline V gene (reference sequence). CDR3 nucleotide sequence: TGTGCCACCAGCAGAGATGGCGGACTAGCGGAGAATGAGCAGTTCTTC. Translation: CATSRDGGLAENEQFF.

V gene TRBV9 combines with J gene TRBJ1-4; possible D gene TRBD1, 6 bases. Trimming shortened V by 2 bases and J by 7 bases, and 15 bases separated the two germline ends. Germline CDR1 and CDR2: SGDLS and YYNGEE. This CDR3 has 15 amino acids. CDR3 residues: CASSVKGGRTEKLFF. The CDR3 coding sequence is TGTGCCAGCAGCGTGAAGGGGGGGCGCACTGAAAAACTGTTTTTT.

This clonotype was seen repeatedly, ten times or more. At one end the junction does not follow the germline gene, possibly because of a read error. CDR3 coding DNA: TGCAGTGCTGGAGACACGGTGCTAGCCCTGCAGTTCTTC. Protein: CSAGDTVLALQFF. The chain is built from TRBV20-1 and TRBJ2-5, with D possibly being TRBD2 (5 bases). The closer fit of TRBJ2-1 to the DNA end suggests the J call may be wrong. Looked up from germline, CDR1 is DFQATT and CDR2 is SNEGSKA (reference sequence). The CDR3 extends over 13 amino acids.

This clonotype has only a few counts. A read error is possible here, since a much larger clone lies one base away. The rearrangement uses TRBV7-7 and TRBJ2-5; tentatively, D is TRBD1 (6 bases). The DNA end is more similar to TRBJ2-1, so the J call may be wrong. The CDR3 sequence is 14 residues long. Germline CDR1 is SSHAT and CDR2 is FNYEAQ (reference sequence). CDR3 residues: CASSADRSSNEQFF. The DNA of the CDR3 is TGTGCTAGCAGTGCAGACAGGAGCTCCAATGAGCAGTTCTTC.

This clonotype occurred a few times. The chain employs TRBV12-3 or TRBV12-4 and TRBJ2-2; 7 bases are a match to TRBD1. This CDR3 has 15 residues. Germline trimming cut 4 bases from V and 6 bases from J; bases unmatched to any gene: 8. The CDR3 reads CASSYDRVSPGELFF. CDR3 DNA sequence: TGTGCCAGCAGTTATGACAGGGTCTCACCCGGGGAGCTGTTTTTT.

This clonotype was observed a few times. The V call is TRBV9, the J call TRBJ2-1; the D is unclear. CDR3 length: 12 residues. Germline V CDR1 and CDR2: SGDLS, YYNGEE. Trimming cost V 3 bases and J 9 bases, with 10 bases left between them. In DNA form, the CDR3 reads TGTGCCAGCAGCGATCAAGGTGGTGAGCAGTTCTTC. Translating it yields CASSDQGGEQFF.

This clonotype occurred many times. The chain has TRBV6-6 and TRBJ1-1; no definite D call. Germline CDR1 reads MNHNY; CDR2 reads SVGAGI (reference sequence). V lost 2 bases, J lost 2 bases, and 3 bases lay in between. This CDR3 has 12 residues. In DNA, the CDR3 is TGTGCCAGCAGTTACCAAAACACTGAAGCTTTCTTT. Translation gives CASSYQNTEAFF.

J is TRBJ1-4 and V is TRBV2; D is perhaps TRBD1 (6 bases). V lost 6 bases and J 7 bases, leaving 18 bases between the germline ends. The germline V gene has CDR1 SNHLY and CDR2 FYNNEI. CDR3 size: 15 residues. The CDR3 spells CASRLEQGLGEKLFF. The CDR3 DNA reads TGTGCCAGCAGACTAGAACAGGGTTTGGGTGAAAAACTGTTTTTT.

This clonotype was found once. The genes are TRBV20-1 and TRBJ2-1; TRBD2 matches at 10 bases. Germline CDR1 DFQATT, CDR2 SNEGSKA (reference sequence). The CDR3 extends over 16 amino acids. J was trimmed by 0 bases and V by 1 base; bases with no gene match: 3. The CDR3 region is CSARGASGSSYNEQFF. The CDR3 DNA sequence: TGCAGTGCTAGAGGGGCTAGCGGGAGCTCCTACAATGAGCAGTTCTTC.

This clonotype has just a few counts. The chain combines TRBV6-5 with TRBJ2-5, with D hard to call. The germline V gene has CDR1 MNHEY and CDR2 SVGAGI. The V end was cut by 4 bases, the J end by 5 bases, with 17 bases between. CDR3 size: 15 residues. CDR3 bases: TGTGCCAGCAGTTCCGTGACCAAAAGAAGGGAGACCCAGTACTTC. This translates into CASSSVTKRRETQYF.

This clonotype was seen a handful of times. The chain recombines TRBV18 with TRBJ1-4; D gene ambiguous. This CDR3 is built from 14 residues. CDR1 KGHSH and CDR2 LQKENI come from the germline V gene. Trimming stripped 4 bases from V and 8 bases from J, with 14 bases between. The CDR3 loop reads CASSQTGLEEKLFF. The CDR3 nucleotides read TGTGCCAGCTCACAAACCGGGCTCGAGGAAAAACTGTTTTTT.

This clonotype was seen a few times. This chain joins TRBV27 and TRBJ2-7, with a tentative D call TRBD1 (6 bases). The CDR3 extends over 15 amino acids. V was trimmed by 3 bases and J by 1 base, leaving 13 bases between them. The germline V gene has CDR1 MNHEY and CDR2 SMNVEV (reference sequence). For the CDR3, the DNA is TGTGCCAGCAGTTTGGCACCGGGACAATCCTACGAGCAGTACTTC. Translating gives CASSLAPGQSYEQYF.

This chain links TRBV9 with TRBJ2-3; perhaps TRBD1 as D (5 bases). Trimming left V 3 bases short and J 0 bases short, with 8 bases between. This CDR3 spans 14 amino acids. Germline CDR1 SGDLS, CDR2 YYNGEE. In nucleotides, the CDR3 is TGTGCCAGCAGCGGACGACAGAGCACAGATACGCAGTATTTT. Its protein product is CASSGRQSTDTQYF.

This clonotype was found a few times. The chain carries TRBV12-3 or TRBV12-4 and TRBJ2-5; 8 positions agree with TRBD1. The better agreement between TRBJ2-7 and the DNA end casts doubt on the J call. This CDR3 region has 16 residues. CDR3 bases: TGTGCCAGCAGTTCACAAAGGACAGGGCCCCCCTACGAGCAGTACTTC. This translates into CASSSQRTGPPYEQYF.

The V and J genes are TRBV5-1 and TRBJ2-5, with 8 bases lining up with TRBD1. The assigned J gene may be wrong: the sequence end matches TRBJ2-7 better. This CDR3 is built from 14 residues. Germline V CDR1 and CDR2: SGHRS, YFSETQ. The CDR3 DNA reads as TGCGCCAGCAGCTCCGTCGACAGGGGTTACGAGCAGTACTTC. As protein: CASSSVDRGYEQYF.

This chain uses TRBV5-1 with TRBJ1-1; the match to TRBD1 covers 10 bases. Trimming removed 4 bases from V and 6 bases from J; junction bases left unmatched: 9. The CDR3 has 15 amino acids. CDR1 and CDR2 (germline): SGHRS, YFSETQ. The CDR3 sequence: CASSRPGQGRAEAFF. CDR3 bases: TGCGCCAGCAGCCGCCCGGGACAGGGGCGTGCTGAAGCTTTCTTT.

This clonotype was counted ten times or more. The chain joins TRBV7-3 to TRBJ2-3, with D maybe TRBD1 (6 bases). V dropped 5 bases and J dropped 7 bases, with 19 bases sitting between them. Per germline, CDR1 SGHTA and CDR2 FQGTGA. CDR3 size: 15 residues. CDR3 region: CASSPQTGLGNTQYF. CDR3 DNA: TGTGCCAGCAGCCCCCAGACAGGCCTCGGGAATACGCAGTATTTT.

The genes are TRBV4-1 and TRBJ2-3, with 9 bases matching TRBD1. The CDR3 is 16 amino acids. V trimming: 5 bases; J trimming: 5 bases; junction bases outside the gene matches: 11. Germline CDR1 is MGHRA and CDR2 is YSYEKL. The CDR3 loop reads CASSYIEGQGIDTQYF. Written as DNA, the CDR3 is TGCGCCAGCAGCTACATTGAGGGACAGGGCATAGATACGCAGTATTTT.

This clonotype came up many times. The chain joins TRBV27 to TRBJ2-4; possibly TRBD1 for D (6 bases). Germline CDR1 MNHEY, CDR2 SMNVEV (reference sequence). V lost 3 bases, J lost 3 bases, and 12 bases lay in between. CDR3 length: 15 amino acids. CDR3 sequence reads: CASSLGRGNKNIQYF. The CDR3, as DNA: TGTGCCAGCAGTTTGGGCAGGGGCAACAAAAACATTCAGTACTTC.

The J gene is TRBJ2-7, the V gene TRBV12-3 or TRBV12-4, with 9 bases aligning to TRBD1. The CDR3 is 16 residues long. The J segment lost 6 bases and the V segment lost 6 bases, leaving 15 bases of the junction unmatched. The CDR3 DNA is TGTGCCAGCAGCCTATCGGGACAGGGAAGGCCAGGCGAGCAGTACTTC. It codes for CASSLSGQGRPGEQYF.

Only a few counts were recorded for this clonotype. This chain joins TRBV20-1 and TRBJ2-2; a weak D match, TRBD2 (7 bases). V was pared by 6 bases and J by 4 bases, with 15 bases between. The germline V gene has CDR1 DFQATT and CDR2 SNEGSKA (reference sequence). CDR3 size: 14 residues. In DNA form, the CDR3 reads TGCAGTGCGCAACAGGGAGGGAGCACCGGGGAGCTGTTTTTT. Amino acid sequence: CSAQQGGSTGELFF.

To note about this clonotype: Given the absence of the conserved phenylalanine or tryptophan at the CDR3 end, a read error is likely. V is TRBV20-1 and J is TRBJ1-4; tentative D call: TRBD1 (5 bases). The CDR3 runs to 13 residues. Germline V gene sequence: CDR1 DFQATT, CDR2 SNEGSKA (reference sequence). Trimming stripped 1 base from V and 5 bases from J, with 8 bases between. CDR3 loop: CSARGGTNEKLFS. The CDR3, as DNA: TGCAGTGCTAGAGGGGGGACCAATGAAAAACTGTTTTCT.

The chain carries TRBV25-1 and TRBJ2-2; 7 bases are a match to TRBD2. V lost 0 bases and J lost 0; bases outside the gene matches: 4. Germline-derived CDR1 and CDR2 are MGHDK and SYGVNS. This CDR3 comprises 17 residues. The CDR3 DNA reads as TGTGCCAGCAGTGAATATCGCGCGGGGGCGAACACCGGGGAGCTGTTTTTT. As protein: CASSEYRAGANTGELFF.

This clonotype has more than one count but fewer than ten. The CDR3 loop reads CASSNGLATDTQYF. CDR3 DNA sequence: TGTGCCAGCAGTAACGGACTAGCGACAGATACGCAGTATTTT. The rearrangement links TRBV7-2 to TRBJ2-3; 9 bases match TRBD2. Germline assignment: CDR1 SGHTA and CDR2 FQGNSA. V shed 6 bases and J 3 bases; nucleotides not matched to a gene: 4. This CDR3 has 14 amino acids.

This clonotype appeared a few times. The rearrangement links TRBV5-1 to TRBJ2-3, with D unclear. Trimming shortened V by 4 bases and J by 4 bases, and 13 bases separated the two germline ends. Per germline, CDR1 SGHRS and CDR2 YFSETQ. The CDR3 extends over 14 amino acids. CDR3 coding DNA: TGCGCCAGCAGCCCGACGCTGAACCCAGATACGCAGTATTTT. This translates into CASSPTLNPDTQYF.

There are a few counts of this clonotype. The CDR3 region is CASSKAPGQGTPSLSGANVLTF. CDR3 bases: TGTGCCAGCAGCAAAGCCCCCGGACAGGGAACCCCCTCTCTCTCTGGGGCCAACGTCCTGACTTTC. The chain links TRBV21-1 to TRBJ2-6; no DNA check was done on the table's D call, TRBD1. TRBV21-1 represents a pseudogene. The CDR3 has 22 residues.

This clonotype was seen repeatedly, ten times or more. The chain couples TRBV28 to TRBJ2-5, with 12 bases identical to TRBD2. Germline V CDR1 and CDR2: MDHEN, SYDVKM. Trimming removed 5 bases from V and 5 bases from J; junction bases left unmatched: 9. CDR3 size: 16 residues. DNA for the CDR3: TGTGCCAGCAGTGTCCGACTAGCGGGAGCCTGGGAGACCCAGTACTTC. Its translation: CASSVRLAGAWETQYF. The whole variable domain, remainder taken from reference TRBV28 and TRBJ2-5, is DVKVTQSSRYLVKRTGEKVFLECVQDMDHENMFWYRQDPGLGLRLIYFSYDVKMKEKGDIPEGYSVSREKKERFSLILESASTNQTSMYLCASSVRLAGAWETQYFGPGTRLLVL.